Sequencing of this T cell receptor beta chain was carried out in a study of T cell responses to AZD1222 COVID-19 vaccine. Regarding the study as a whole: Spike-wide coverage was observed for vaccine-associated CD4 TCRs, with dominant responses at 160-218 and 743-854.

As concerns this clone: The antigen remains undetermined.

Assay used: immunoSEQ multiplex PCR; TCRdb lists only in-frame clones, some missing. The data contain about 130,000 clones, 86% of them seen just once; the ten biggest clones take up around 10%. There are 12 residues in the CDR3. V was pared by 5 bases and J by 5 bases, with 9 bases between. This specimen consisted of peripheral blood, obtained on day 0 of AZD1222 vaccination. The rearrangement joins TRBV12-3 or TRBV12-4 to TRBJ2-5, with D unclear. The receptor's source is an adult in good health. CDR3: CASSHSSETQYF. The CDR3 DNA reads as TGTGCCAGCAGTCATAGCAGTGAGACCCAGTACTTC.